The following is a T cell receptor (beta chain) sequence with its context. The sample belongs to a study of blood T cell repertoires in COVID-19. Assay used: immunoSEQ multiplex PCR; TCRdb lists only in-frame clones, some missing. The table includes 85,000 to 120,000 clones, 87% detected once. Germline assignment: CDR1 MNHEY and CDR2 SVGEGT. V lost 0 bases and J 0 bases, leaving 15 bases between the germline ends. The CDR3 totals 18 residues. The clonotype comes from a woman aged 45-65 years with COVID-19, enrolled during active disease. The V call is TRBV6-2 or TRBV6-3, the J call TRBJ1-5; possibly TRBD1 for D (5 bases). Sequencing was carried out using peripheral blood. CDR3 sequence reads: CASSYSELGRDSNQPQHF. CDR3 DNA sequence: TGTGCCAGCAGTTACTCGGAGCTGGGCAGGGATAGCAATCAGCCCCAGCATTTT.